This T cell receptor (beta chain) was sequenced for a study of blood T cell repertoires in COVID-19. Across the whole study: Samples taken during acute and convalescent COVID-19 were collected in the United States, Italy and Spain. From T cells, B-cell-depleted T cells, or PBMCs came the material, which was cDNA or gDNA.

The authors' processing: How many nucleated cells were present was estimated from reference gene primer amplification. TCRdb's copy holds only in-frame clones and misses some; the assay was immunoSEQ multiplex PCR. For V, J and clone size, that table is used; D and trimming come from the DNA. The sample lists some 210,000 clones, around four fifths seen once, with 2.9% in the top ten. The germline V and J ends were trimmed by 5 bases and 6 bases, with 20 bases remaining between them. In germline, CDR1 is KGHSH, CDR2 LQKENI. The CDR3 has 15 residues. The specimen sequenced was peripheral blood. The chain recombines TRBV18 with TRBJ2-7; possible D gene TRBD2, 6 bases. The TCR comes from a man in his fifties or sixties with active or convalescent COVID-19. This chain's CDR3 is CASSLPGTPTREQYF. The CDR3 DNA reads as TGTGCCAGCTCATTGCCCGGGACTCCGACCCGCGAGCAGTACTTC.